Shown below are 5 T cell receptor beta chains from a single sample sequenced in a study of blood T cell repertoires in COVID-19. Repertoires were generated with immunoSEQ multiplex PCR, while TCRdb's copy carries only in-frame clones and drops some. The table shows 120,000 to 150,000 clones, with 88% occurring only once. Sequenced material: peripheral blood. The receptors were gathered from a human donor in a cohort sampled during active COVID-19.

The CDR3 region is CASSSALSSQETQYF. The CDR3 DNA reads as TGTGCCAGCAGCTCTGCACTGTCAAGCCAAGAGACCCAGTACTTC. The chain carries TRBV5-4 and TRBJ2-5; D is ambiguous. The V gene's germline CDR1 is SGHNT and CDR2 YYREEE (reference sequence). Trimming shortened V by 3 bases and J by 1 base, and 13 bases separated the two germline ends. The CDR3 sequence is 15 residues long. Supplemented by reference TRBV5-4 and TRBJ2-5, the full variable domain reads ETGVTQSPTHLIKTRGQQVTLRCSSQSGHNTVSWYQQALGQGPQFIFQYYREEENGRGNFPPRFSGLQFPNYSSELNVNALELDDSALYLCASSSALSSQETQYFGPGTRLLVL.

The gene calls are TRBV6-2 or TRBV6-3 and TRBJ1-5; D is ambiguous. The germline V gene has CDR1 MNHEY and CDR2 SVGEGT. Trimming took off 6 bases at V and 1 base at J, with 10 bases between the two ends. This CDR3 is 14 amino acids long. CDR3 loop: CASSATGSNQPQHF. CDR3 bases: TGTGCCAGCAGCGCCACGGGAAGCAATCAGCCCCAGCATTTT.

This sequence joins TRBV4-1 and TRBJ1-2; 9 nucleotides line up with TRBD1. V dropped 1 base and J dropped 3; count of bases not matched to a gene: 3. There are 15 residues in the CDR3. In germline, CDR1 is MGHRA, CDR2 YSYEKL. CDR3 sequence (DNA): TGCGCCAGCAGCCAAGTCACAGGGGGCGACTATGGCTACACCTTC. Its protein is CASSQVTGGDYGYTF.

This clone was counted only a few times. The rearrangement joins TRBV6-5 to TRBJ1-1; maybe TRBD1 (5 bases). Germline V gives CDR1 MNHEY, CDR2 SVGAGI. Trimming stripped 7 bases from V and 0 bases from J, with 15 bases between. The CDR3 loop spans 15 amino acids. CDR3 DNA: TGTGCCAGCATACCGGGGAGGGGTTTGAACACTGAAGCTTTCTTT. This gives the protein CASIPGRGLNTEAFF.

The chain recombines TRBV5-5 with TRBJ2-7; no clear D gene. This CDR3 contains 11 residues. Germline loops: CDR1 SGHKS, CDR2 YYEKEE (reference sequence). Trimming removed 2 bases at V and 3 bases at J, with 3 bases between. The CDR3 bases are TGTGCCAGCAGCTTCGGCTACGAGCAGTACTTC. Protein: CASSFGYEQYF.